A selection of T cell receptor beta chains follows, all from one sample in a study of blood T cell repertoires in COVID-19. Some clones are missing from TCRdb's copy, which holds only in-frame ones; the method was immunoSEQ multiplex PCR. The sample holds 9,000 to 10,000 clones, about 81% seen once. Sequencing used peripheral blood. The receptor set was obtained from a man in his fifties or sixties with active COVID-19. CDR3s include the opening cysteine and the closing phenylalanine or tryptophan. D genes are given only for firm matches. The listing skips clone size in some rows; elsewhere it reads once, few, many or a size class.

TRBV7-8	-	TRBD1	TRBJ1-5	CASSLTGVPMGNQPQHF	TGTGCCAGCAGCTTGACAGGGGTCCCAATGGGCAATCAGCCCCAGCATTTT
TRBV29-1	-	TRBD1	TRBJ1-1	CSVAGTGLNTEAFF	TGCAGCGTAGCCGGGACAGGGCTGAACACTGAAGCTTTCTTT
TRBV6-2/TRBV6-3	once	-	TRBJ1-5	CASSLLGAVSNQPQHF	TGTGCCAGCAGTCTGTTGGGAGCCGTTAGCAATCAGCCCCAGCATTTT
TRBV28	-	TRBD1	TRBJ2-5	CASRLQGTRETQYF	TGTGCCAGCAGATTACAGGGGACGAGAGAGACCCAGTACTTC
TRBV21-1	-	-	TRBJ1-3	CASSEPQGEVRNTIYF	TGTGCCAGCAGCGAACCACAGGGAGAGGTTAGAAACACCATATATTTT
TRBV2	-	-	TRBJ2-5	CASRINVETQYF	TGTGCCAGCAGAATAAATGTGGAGACCCAGTACTTC
TRBV4-3	-	-	TRBJ2-7	CASSQESSYEQYF	TGCGCCAGCAGCCAGGAGAGCAGCTACGAGCAGTACTTC
TRBV25-1	few	TRBD2	TRBJ2-7	CASKGTSGSSEQYF	TGTGCCAGCAAGGGGACTAGCGGGAGTAGTGAGCAGTACTTC
TRBV4-3	few	TRBD1	TRBJ1-4	CASSPYRGTNEKLFF	TGCGCCAGCAGCCCGTACAGGGGCACTAATGAAAAACTGTTTTTT
TRBV12-3/TRBV12-4	-	-	TRBJ2-7	CASSLGSYEQYF	TGTGCCAGCAGTTTAGGCAGCTACGAGCAGTACTTC
TRBV4-3	-	-	TRBJ1-2	CASSQDRQVSSYGYTF	TGCGCCAGCAGCCAAGATCGGCAGGTTTCGAGCTATGGCTACACCTTC
TRBV6-5	-	TRBD1	TRBJ1-4	CASLDRVSEKLFF	TGTGCCAGCCTCGACAGGGTCAGTGAAAAACTGTTTTTT
TRBV4-3	-	TRBD2	TRBJ2-2	CASSQVPASGTTGELFF	TGCGCCAGCAGCCAAGTCCCCGCTAGCGGGACCACCGGGGAGCTGTTTTTT
TRBV2	-	-	TRBJ1-2	CASSEREGNGYTF	TGTGCCAGCAGTGAGAGGGAAGGGAATGGCTACACCTTC
TRBV7-8	-	-	TRBJ1-3	CASSSAGVAGNTIYF	TGTGCCAGCAGCTCCGCAGGGGTGGCTGGAAACACCATATATTTT
TRBV15	-	TRBD2	TRBJ2-3	CATSRDSGSADTQYF	TGTGCCACCAGCAGAGATAGCGGGAGCGCTGATACGCAGTATTTT
TRBV5-1	-	TRBD1	TRBJ1-4	CASSRGTGIEKLFF	TGCGCCAGCAGCCGTGGGACAGGAATCGAAAAACTGTTTTTT
TRBV18	-	TRBD2	TRBJ2-7	CASSATLGGSYEQYF	TGTGCCAGCTCAGCAACGCTCGGGGGGTCCTACGAGCAGTACTTC
TRBV2	-	TRBD2	TRBJ2-7	CASSAPGLDSYEQYF	TGTGCCAGCAGTGCGCCAGGACTAGACTCCTACGAGCAGTACTTC
TRBV28	-	-	TRBJ1-1	CASSLVRSPSTEAFF	TGTGCCAGCAGTCTCGTCCGGAGTCCGAGCACTGAAGCTTTCTTT
TRBV4-3	-	TRBD2	TRBJ2-3	CASSRVAGGDNTQYF	TGCGCCAGCAGCCGAGTAGCGGGGGGGGATAATACGCAGTATTTT
TRBV20-1	-	-	TRBJ1-2	CSARMLSGYTF	TGCAGTGCAAGAATGTTGTCGGGCTACACCTTC
TRBV30	-	TRBD1	TRBJ2-3	CAWHPGQASNTQYF	TGTGCCTGGCATCCGGGACAGGCATCAAATACGCAGTATTTT
TRBV7-2	-	-	TRBJ1-3	CASSLVAGGGNTIYF	TGTGCCAGCAGCTTAGTGGCGGGGGGCGGAAACACCATATATTTT
TRBV6-2/TRBV6-3	once	TRBD1	TRBJ1-5	CASSLGPGTGSRSQPQHF	TGTGCCAGCAGTTTAGGACCTGGGACAGGGAGCAGATCACAGCCCCAGCATTTT
TRBV12-3/TRBV12-4	few	-	TRBJ1-1	CASTPLRGAEAFF	TGTGCCAGCACCCCCCTGCGGGGCGCTGAAGCTTTCTTT
TRBV20-1	-	-	TRBJ1-5	CSASTTGSDFNQPQHF	TGCAGTGCTAGTACGACGGGGAGTGACTTCAATCAGCCCCAGCATTTT
TRBV10-3	-	-	TRBJ2-7	CAIARRTSYEQYF	TGTGCCATCGCGAGGAGGACCTCCTACGAGCAGTACTTC
TRBV6-5	-	TRBD1	TRBJ1-3	CASSFSGQGRNTIYF	TGTGCCAGCAGTTTTTCTGGACAGGGAAGGAACACCATATATTTT
TRBV11-2	-	-	TRBJ2-7	CASSGWTDEQYF	TGTGCCAGCAGCGGTTGGACAGACGAGCAGTACTTC
TRBV19	-	-	TRBJ1-1	CASGAGLPKEAFF	TGTGCTAGCGGGGCCGGACTCCCCAAGGAAGCTTTCTTT
TRBV7-2	-	TRBD1	TRBJ2-7	CASSSGTGNEQYF	TGTGCCAGCAGCTCCGGGACAGGGAACGAGCAGTACTTC
TRBV29-1	-	-	TRBJ2-1	CSVFGLVAYNEQFF	TGCAGCGTTTTTGGGCTCGTGGCTTACAATGAGCAGTTCTTC
TRBV4-2	-	TRBD1	TRBJ2-1	CASSQDPGQGSNEQFF	TGTGCCAGCAGCCAAGATCCGGGACAGGGTTCCAATGAGCAGTTCTTC
TRBV19	-	TRBD1	TRBJ1-4	CASQVDRGNEKLFF	TGTGCCAGCCAAGTCGACAGGGGTAATGAAAAACTGTTTTTT
TRBV6-2/TRBV6-3	-	TRBD2	TRBJ2-5	CASSRPGSGGPETQYF	TGTGCCAGCAGTCGCCCAGGAAGCGGGGGGCCGGAGACCCAGTACTTC
TRBV2	-	TRBD2	TRBJ2-3	CASILAGAYTDTQYF	TGTGCCAGCATACTAGCGGGGGCCTACACAGATACGCAGTATTTT
TRBV5-6	-	TRBD1	TRBJ2-7	CASSLRGGRTYEQYF	TGTGCCAGCAGCTTAAGAGGGGGCAGAACCTACGAGCAGTACTTC
TRBV9	-	TRBD1	TRBJ1-2	CASSVTGGTNYGYTF	TGTGCCAGCAGCGTGACAGGGGGTACTAACTATGGCTACACCTTC
TRBV7-9	-	TRBD1	TRBJ1-4	CASSAGTAEKLFF	TGTGCCAGCAGCGCGGGGACAGCTGAAAAACTGTTTTTT
TRBV27	-	TRBD2	TRBJ2-7	CASSYGGRAYEQYF	TGTGCCAGCAGTTATGGCGGGAGAGCCTACGAGCAGTACTTC
TRBV24-1	-	TRBD2	TRBJ2-2	CATSDSGRDTGELFF	TGTGCCACCAGTGACAGCGGGAGGGACACCGGGGAGCTGTTTTTT
TRBV7-6	-	TRBD1	TRBJ2-2	CASRSGQGAPGELFF	TGTGCCAGCAGGTCGGGACAGGGGGCGCCCGGGGAGCTGTTTTTT
TRBV3-1/TRBV3-2	-	-	TRBJ2-1	CASSHGGPRLFF	TGTGCCAGCAGCCACGGGGGACCCCGTTTGTTCTTC
TRBV27	few	-	TRBJ1-2	CASSSSGASRVYGYTF	TGTGCCAGCAGTTCATCAGGGGCCTCCCGGGTCTATGGCTACACCTTC
TRBV3-1/TRBV3-2	few	TRBD1	TRBJ1-1	CASSPTDRGLRNTEAFF	TGTGCCAGCAGCCCCACCGACAGGGGGCTTAGGAACACTGAAGCTTTCTTT
TRBV2	-	-	TRBJ2-5	CASSNVEGFQETQYF	TGTGCCAGCTCCAATGTGGAGGGCTTCCAAGAGACCCAGTACTTC
TRBV7-3	-	TRBD1	TRBJ2-2	CASSLDRRDTGELFF	TGTGCCAGCAGCCTGGACAGGAGAGACACCGGGGAGCTGTTTTTT
TRBV6-5	-	TRBD2	TRBJ2-7	CASSYLGGRGEQYF	TGTGCCAGCAGTTATCTCGGCGGGAGAGGCGAGCAGTACTTC
TRBV7-2	-	TRBD1	TRBJ2-7	CASSPGTGGLTTYEQYF	TGTGCCAGCAGCCCTGGGACAGGGGGCTTGACGACCTACGAGCAGTACTTC
TRBV29-1	-	TRBD1	TRBJ1-2	CSVGDRNYGYTF	TGCAGCGTTGGGGACAGGAACTATGGCTACACCTTC